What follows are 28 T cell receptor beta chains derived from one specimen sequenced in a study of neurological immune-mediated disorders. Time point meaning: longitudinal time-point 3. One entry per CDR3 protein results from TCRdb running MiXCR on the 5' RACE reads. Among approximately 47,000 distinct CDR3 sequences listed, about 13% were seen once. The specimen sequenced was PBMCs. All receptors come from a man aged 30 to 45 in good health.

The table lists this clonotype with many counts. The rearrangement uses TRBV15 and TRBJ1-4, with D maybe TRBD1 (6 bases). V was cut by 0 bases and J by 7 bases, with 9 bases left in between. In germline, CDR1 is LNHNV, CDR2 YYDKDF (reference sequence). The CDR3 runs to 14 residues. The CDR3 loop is CATSREQGVEKLFF. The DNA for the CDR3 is TGTGCCACCAGCAGAGAACAGGGAGTTGAAAAACTGTTTTTT.

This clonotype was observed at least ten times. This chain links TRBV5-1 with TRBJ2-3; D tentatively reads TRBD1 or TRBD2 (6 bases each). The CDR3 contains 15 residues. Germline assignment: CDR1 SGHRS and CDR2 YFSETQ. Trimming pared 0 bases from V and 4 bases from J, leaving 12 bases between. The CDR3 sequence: CASSLETGGADTQYF. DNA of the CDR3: TGCGCCAGCAGCTTGGAGACAGGAGGGGCAGATACGCAGTATTTT.

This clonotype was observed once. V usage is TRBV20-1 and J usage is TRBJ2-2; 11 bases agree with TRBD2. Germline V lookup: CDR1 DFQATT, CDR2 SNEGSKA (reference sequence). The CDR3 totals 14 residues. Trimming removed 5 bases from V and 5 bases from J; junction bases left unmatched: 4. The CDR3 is CSAPGLAATGELFF. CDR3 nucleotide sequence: TGCAGTGCTCCGGGACTAGCGGCGACCGGGGAGCTGTTTTTT.

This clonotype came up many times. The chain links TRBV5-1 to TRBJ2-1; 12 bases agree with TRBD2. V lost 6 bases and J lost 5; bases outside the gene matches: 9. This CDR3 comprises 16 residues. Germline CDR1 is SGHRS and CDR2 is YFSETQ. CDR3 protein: CASNPGGTSGHNEQFF. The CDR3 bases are TGCGCCAGCAATCCGGGGGGGACTAGCGGGCACAATGAGCAGTTCTTC.

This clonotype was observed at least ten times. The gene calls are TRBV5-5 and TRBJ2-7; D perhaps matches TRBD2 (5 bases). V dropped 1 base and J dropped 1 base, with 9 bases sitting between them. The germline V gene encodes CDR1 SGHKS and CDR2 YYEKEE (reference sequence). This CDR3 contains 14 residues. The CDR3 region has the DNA TGTGCCAGCAGCTTGAATGGGAGATCCTACGAGCAGTACTTC. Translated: CASSLNGRSYEQYF. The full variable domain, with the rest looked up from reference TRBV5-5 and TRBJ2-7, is DAGVTQSPTHLIKTRGQQVTLRCSPISGHKSVSWYQQVLGQGPQFIFQYYEKEERGRGNFPDRFSARQFPNYSSELNVNALLLGDSALYLCASSLNGRSYEQYFGPGTRLTVT.

CDR3 DNA: TGTGCCAGCACTCTGGGGCTAGCGGCCTACGAGCAGTACTTC. Translating gives CASTLGLAAYEQYF. V is TRBV28 and J is TRBJ2-7; 7 bases are shared with TRBD2. CDR3 length equals 14 residues. Germline V gives CDR1 MDHEN, CDR2 SYDVKM. The ends lost 7 bases at V and 2 bases at J; junction bases unmatched: 8. The full variable domain, in which reference TRBV28 and TRBJ2-7 provide the parts outside the CDR3, is DVKVTQSSRYLVKRTGEKVFLECVQDMDHENMFWYRQDPGLGLRLIYFSYDVKMKEKGDIPEGYSVSREKKERFSLILESASTNQTSMYLCASTLGLAAYEQYFGPGTRLTVT.

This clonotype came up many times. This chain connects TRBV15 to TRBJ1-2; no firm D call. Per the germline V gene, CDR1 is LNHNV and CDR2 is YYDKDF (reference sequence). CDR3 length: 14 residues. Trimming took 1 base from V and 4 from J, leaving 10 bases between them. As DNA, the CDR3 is TGTGCCACCAGCAGAGTGGCAGGCGTCTATGGCTACACCTTC. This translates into CATSRVAGVYGYTF. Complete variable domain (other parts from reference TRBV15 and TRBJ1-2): DAMVIQNPRYQVTQFGKPVTLSCSQTLNHNVMYWYQQKSSQAPKLLFHYYDKDFNNEADTPDNFQSRRPNTSFCFLDIRSPGLGDTAMYLCATSRVAGVYGYTFGSGTRLTVV.

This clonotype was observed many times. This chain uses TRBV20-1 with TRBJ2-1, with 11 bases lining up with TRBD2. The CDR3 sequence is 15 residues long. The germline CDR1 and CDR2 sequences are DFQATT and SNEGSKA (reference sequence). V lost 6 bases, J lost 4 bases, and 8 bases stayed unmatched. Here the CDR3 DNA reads TGCAGTGCCAATGTAGCGGGAGGGCCTTACAATGAGCAGTTCTTC. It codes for CSANVAGGPYNEQFF.

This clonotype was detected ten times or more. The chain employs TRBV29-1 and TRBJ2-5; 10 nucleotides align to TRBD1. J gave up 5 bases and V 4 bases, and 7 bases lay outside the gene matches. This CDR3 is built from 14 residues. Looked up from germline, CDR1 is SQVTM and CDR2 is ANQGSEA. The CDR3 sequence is CSVGAGQGKETQYF. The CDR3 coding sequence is TGCAGCGTTGGCGCGGGACAGGGGAAGGAGACCCAGTACTTC.

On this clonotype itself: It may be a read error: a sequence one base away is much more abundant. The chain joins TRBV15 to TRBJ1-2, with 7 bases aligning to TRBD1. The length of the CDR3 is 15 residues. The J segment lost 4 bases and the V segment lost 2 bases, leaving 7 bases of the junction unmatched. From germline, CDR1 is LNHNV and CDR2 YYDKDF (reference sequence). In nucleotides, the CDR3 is TGTGCCACCAGCAGATATCGAACAGGGGCCTATGGCTACACCTTC. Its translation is CATSRYRTGAYGYTF.

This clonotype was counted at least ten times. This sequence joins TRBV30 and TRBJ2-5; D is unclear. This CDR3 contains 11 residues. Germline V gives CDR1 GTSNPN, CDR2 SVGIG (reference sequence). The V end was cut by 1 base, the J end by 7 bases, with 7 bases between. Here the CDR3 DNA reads TGTGCCTGGAGTGGGATGGGGACCCAGTACTTC. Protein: CAWSGMGTQYF.

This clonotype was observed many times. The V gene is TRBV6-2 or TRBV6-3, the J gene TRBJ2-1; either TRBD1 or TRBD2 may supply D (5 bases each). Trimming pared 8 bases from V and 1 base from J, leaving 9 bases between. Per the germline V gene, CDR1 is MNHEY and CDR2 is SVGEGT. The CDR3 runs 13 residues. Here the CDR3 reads CASRDPSYNEQFF. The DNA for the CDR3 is TGTGCCAGCCGGGACCCATCCTACAATGAGCAGTTCTTC.

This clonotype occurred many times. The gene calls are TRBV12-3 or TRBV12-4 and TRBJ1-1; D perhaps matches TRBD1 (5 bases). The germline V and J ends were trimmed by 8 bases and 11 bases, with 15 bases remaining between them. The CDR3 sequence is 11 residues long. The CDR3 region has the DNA TGTGCCAGCTCCCTGGAGGCAGGGGCTTTCTTT. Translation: CASSLEAGAFF.

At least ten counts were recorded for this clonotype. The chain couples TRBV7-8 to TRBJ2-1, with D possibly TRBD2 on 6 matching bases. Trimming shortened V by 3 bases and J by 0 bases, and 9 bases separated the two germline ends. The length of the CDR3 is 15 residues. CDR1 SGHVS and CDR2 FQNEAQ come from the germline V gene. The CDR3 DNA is TGTGCCAGCAGCTTCGAGGGAGGCTCCTACAATGAGCAGTTCTTC. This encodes CASSFEGGSYNEQFF. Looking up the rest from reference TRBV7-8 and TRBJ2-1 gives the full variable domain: GAGVSQSPRYKVAKRGQDVALRCDPISGHVSLFWYQQALGQGPEFLTYFQNEAQLDKSGLPSDRFFAERPEGSVSTLKIQRTQQEDSAVYLCASSFEGGSYNEQFFGPGTRLTVL.

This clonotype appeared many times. The CDR3 sequence: CSGGAGPYNEQFF. For the CDR3, the DNA is TGCAGTGGGGGGGCAGGGCCCTACAATGAGCAGTTCTTC. This rearrangement joins TRBV20-1 to TRBJ2-1, with D possibly called TRBD1 or TRBD2 (6 bases each). The CDR3 consists of 13 residues. Germline CDR1 and CDR2: DFQATT and SNEGSKA (reference sequence). V was cut by 7 bases and J by 2 bases, with 12 bases left in between.

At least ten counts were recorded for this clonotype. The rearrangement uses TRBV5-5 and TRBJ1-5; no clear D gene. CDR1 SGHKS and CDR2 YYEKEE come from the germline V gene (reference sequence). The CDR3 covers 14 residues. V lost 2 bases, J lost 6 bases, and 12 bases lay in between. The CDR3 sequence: CASSFEGPFQPQHF. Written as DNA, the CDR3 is TGTGCCAGCAGCTTTGAGGGTCCTTTTCAGCCCCAGCATTTT.

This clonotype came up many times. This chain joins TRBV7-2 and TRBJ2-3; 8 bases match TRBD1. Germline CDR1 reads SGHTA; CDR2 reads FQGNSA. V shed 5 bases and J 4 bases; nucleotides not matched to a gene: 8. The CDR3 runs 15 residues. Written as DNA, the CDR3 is TGTGCCAGCAGCCCGACAGGGGATCGCGCAGATACGCAGTATTTT. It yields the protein CASSPTGDRADTQYF.

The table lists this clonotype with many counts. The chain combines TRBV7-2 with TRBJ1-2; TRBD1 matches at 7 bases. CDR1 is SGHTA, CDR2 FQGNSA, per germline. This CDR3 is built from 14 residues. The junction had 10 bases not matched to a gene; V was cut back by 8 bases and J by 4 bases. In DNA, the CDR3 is TGTGCCAGCGGGGCCGGGACAGCCTCCTATGGCTACACCTTC. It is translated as CASGAGTASYGYTF.

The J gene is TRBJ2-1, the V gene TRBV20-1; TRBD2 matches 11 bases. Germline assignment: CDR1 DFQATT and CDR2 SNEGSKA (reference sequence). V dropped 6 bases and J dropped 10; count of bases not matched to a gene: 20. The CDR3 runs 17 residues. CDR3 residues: CSATTPGLAVYTMEQFF. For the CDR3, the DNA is TGCAGTGCAACGACACCGGGACTAGCGGTATATACAATGGAGCAGTTCTTC.

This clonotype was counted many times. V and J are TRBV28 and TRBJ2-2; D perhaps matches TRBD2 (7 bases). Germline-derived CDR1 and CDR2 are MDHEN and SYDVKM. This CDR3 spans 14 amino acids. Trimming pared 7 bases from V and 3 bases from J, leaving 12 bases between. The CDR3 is CASNGGLYTGELFF. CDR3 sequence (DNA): TGTGCCAGCAACGGGGGGCTCTACACCGGGGAGCTGTTTTTT.

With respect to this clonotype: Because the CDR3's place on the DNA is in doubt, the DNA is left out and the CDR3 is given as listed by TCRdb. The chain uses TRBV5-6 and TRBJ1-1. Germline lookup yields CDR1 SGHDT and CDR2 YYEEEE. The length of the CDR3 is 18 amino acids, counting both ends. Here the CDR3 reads CASSFYICSAWGPTDAFF.

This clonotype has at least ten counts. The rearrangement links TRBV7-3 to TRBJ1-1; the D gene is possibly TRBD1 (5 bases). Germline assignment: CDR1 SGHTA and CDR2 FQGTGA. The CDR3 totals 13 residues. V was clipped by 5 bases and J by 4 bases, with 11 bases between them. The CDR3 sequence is CASSMVGGTEAFF. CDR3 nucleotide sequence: TGTGCCAGCAGCATGGTGGGGGGCACTGAAGCTTTCTTT.

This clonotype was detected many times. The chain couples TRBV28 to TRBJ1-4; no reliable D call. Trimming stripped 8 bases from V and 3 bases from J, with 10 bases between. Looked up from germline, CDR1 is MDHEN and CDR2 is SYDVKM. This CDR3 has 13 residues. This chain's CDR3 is CASLGGSNEKLFF. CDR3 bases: TGTGCCAGCCTGGGAGGGTCTAATGAAAAACTGTTTTTT.

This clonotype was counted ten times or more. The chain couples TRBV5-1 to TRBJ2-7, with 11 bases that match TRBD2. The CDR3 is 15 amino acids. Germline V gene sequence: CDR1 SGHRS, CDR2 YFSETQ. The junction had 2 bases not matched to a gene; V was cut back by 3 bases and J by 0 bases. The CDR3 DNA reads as TGCGCCAGCAGCTCAACTAGCGGGGGCTCCTACGAGCAGTACTTC. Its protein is CASSSTSGGSYEQYF.

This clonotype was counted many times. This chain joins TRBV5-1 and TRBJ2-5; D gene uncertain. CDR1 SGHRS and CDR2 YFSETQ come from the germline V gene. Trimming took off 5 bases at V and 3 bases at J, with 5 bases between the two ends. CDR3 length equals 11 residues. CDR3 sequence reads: CASRREETQYF. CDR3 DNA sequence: TGCGCCAGCAGGAGAGAAGAGACCCAGTACTTC.

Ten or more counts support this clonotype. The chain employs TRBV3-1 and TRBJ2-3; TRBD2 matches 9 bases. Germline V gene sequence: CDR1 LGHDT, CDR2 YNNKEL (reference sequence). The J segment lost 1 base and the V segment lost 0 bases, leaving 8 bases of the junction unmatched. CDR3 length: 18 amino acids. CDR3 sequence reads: CASSQEGLAGGGTDTQYF. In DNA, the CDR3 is TGTGCCAGCAGCCAAGAGGGACTAGCCGGAGGTGGCACAGATACGCAGTATTTT.

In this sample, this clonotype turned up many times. The CDR3 region is CASSPFGQGSAYEQYF. The CDR3 bases are TGTGCCAGCAGTCCGTTCGGACAGGGAAGTGCCTACGAGCAGTACTTC. V usage is TRBV28 and J usage is TRBJ2-7, with TRBD1 matching over 8 bases. Per the germline V gene, CDR1 is MDHEN and CDR2 is SYDVKM. CDR3 size: 16 residues. V lost 5 bases, J lost 2 bases, and 11 bases stayed unmatched.

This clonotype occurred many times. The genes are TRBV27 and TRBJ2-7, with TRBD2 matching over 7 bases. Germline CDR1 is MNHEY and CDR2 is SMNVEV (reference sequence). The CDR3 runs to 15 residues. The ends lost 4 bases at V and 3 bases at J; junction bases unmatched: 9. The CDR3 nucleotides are TGTGCCAGCAGTTCTTTGGCTAGCGGTGACTACGAGCAGTACTTC. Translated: CASSSLASGDYEQYF.